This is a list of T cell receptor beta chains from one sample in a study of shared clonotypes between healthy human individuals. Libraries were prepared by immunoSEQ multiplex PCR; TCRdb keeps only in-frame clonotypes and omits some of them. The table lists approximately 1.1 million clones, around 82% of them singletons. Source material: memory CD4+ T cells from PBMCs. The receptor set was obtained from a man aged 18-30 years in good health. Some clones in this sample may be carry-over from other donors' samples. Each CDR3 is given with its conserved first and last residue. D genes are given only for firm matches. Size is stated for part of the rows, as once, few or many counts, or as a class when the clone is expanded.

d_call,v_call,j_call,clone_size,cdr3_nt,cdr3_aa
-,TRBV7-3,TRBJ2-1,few,TGTGCCAGCAGCTTAACCGGGCAGGAGCAGTTCTTC,CASSLTGQEQFF
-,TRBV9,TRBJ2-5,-,TGTGCCAGCAGCGTAGCGACACCGGGGGAGACCCAGTACTTC,CASSVATPGETQYF
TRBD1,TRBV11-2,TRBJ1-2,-,TGTGCCAGCAGCTTAGATATGGCAGGGGGCTATGGCTACACCTTC,CASSLDMAGGYGYTF
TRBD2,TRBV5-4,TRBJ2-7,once,TGTGCCAGCAGCCCGGGGACTAGCTTCGAGCAGTACTTC,CASSPGTSFEQYF
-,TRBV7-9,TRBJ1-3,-,TGTGCCAGCAGCTCGGGACTCTCTGGAAACACCATATATTTT,CASSSGLSGNTIYF
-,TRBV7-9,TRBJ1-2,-,TGTGCCAGCAGCTTGGAGGCTGCCGGGGATGGCTACACCTTC,CASSLEAAGDGYTF
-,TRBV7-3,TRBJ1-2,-,TGTGCCAGCAGCCCCGGACCGGCAGCCGATGGCTACACCTTC,CASSPGPAADGYTF
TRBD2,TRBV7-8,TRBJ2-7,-,TGTGCCAGCAGCCTTACTAGCGGGAATCCCCTCTTCTACGAGCAGTACTTC,CASSLTSGNPLFYEQYF
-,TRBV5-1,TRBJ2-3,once,TGCGCCAGCAGCTCCAACAGGGCTGGGGATACGCAGTATTTT,CASSSNRAGDTQYF
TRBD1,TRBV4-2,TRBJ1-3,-,TGTGCCAGCAGCCAAGGCAGGGGGCCTGGAAACACCATATATTTT,CASSQGRGPGNTIYF
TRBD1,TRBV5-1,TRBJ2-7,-,TGCGCCAGCAGCATTGGACAGGGCCCTACGAGCCAGTACTTC,CASSIGQGPTSQYF
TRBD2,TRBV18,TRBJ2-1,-,TGTGCCAGCTCGCCTTTTGCTAGCGGGTCCTACAATGAGCAGTTCTTC,CASSPFASGSYNEQFF
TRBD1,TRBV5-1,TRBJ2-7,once,TGCGCCAGCAGCGCTGGACAGGTATTCGCCGAGCAGTACTTC,CASSAGQVFAEQYF
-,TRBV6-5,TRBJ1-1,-,TGTGCCAGCAGTTACTCGACAGGCGGAATGAACACTGAAGCTTTCTTT,CASSYSTGGMNTEAFF
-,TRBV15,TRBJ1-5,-,TGTGCCACCAGCTCCGTGGGAAATCAGCCCCAGCATTTT,CATSSVGNQPQHF
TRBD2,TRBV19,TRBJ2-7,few,TGTGCCAGTAGTATGGAGGGAGGGACCTACGAGCAGTACTTC,CASSMEGGTYEQYF
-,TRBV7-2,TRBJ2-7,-,TGTGCCAGCAGCTTAGAGTGGAGGGATACCCACGAGCAGTACTTC,CASSLEWRDTHEQYF
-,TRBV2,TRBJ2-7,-,TGTGCCAGCTCCGGACAGAACCTGCCCTACGAGCAGTACTTC,CASSGQNLPYEQYF
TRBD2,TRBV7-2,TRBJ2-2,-,TGTGCCAGCAGCTTGAGATTAGCGGGTGGTTTTGGGACCGGGGAGCTGTTTTTT,CASSLRLAGGFGTGELFF
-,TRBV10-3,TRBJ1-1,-,TGTGCCATCAGTGTTGCTTTTAACACTGAAGCTTTCTTT,CAISVAFNTEAFF
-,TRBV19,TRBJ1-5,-,TGTGCCAGTAGTCAAATGTGGGGCAATCAGCCCCAGCATTTT,CASSQMWGNQPQHF
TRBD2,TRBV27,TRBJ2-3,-,TGTGCCAGCAGTCCAGCACGGGGTAGCGGGAGGCTTATCACAGATACGCAGTATTTT,CASSPARGSGRLITDTQYF
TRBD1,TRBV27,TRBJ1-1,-,TGTGCCAGCTGGCGACAGGGTAAAGATACTGAAGCTTTCTTT,CASWRQGKDTEAFF
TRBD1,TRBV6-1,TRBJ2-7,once,TGTGCCAGCAGTGAACGGCGGACAGGATCCTACGAGCAGTACTTC,CASSERRTGSYEQYF
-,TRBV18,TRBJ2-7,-,TGTGCCAGCTTCGGACCGACAGACTACGAGCAGTACTTC,CASFGPTDYEQYF
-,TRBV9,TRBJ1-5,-,TGTGCCAGCAGCCGAACCGGGGCTAGCAATCAGCCCCAGCATTTT,CASSRTGASNQPQHF
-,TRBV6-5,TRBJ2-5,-,TGTGCCAGCAGTTACTCTTGGGCGGGGATGCAAGAGACCCAGTACTTC,CASSYSWAGMQETQYF
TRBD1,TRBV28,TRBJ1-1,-,TGTGCCAGCAGTTTATGGGGACAGGGGGCAAAAACTGAAGCTTTCTTT,CASSLWGQGAKTEAFF
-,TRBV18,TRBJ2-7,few,TGTGCCAGCTCACCACCAGACGGATCGAGCGAGCAGTACTTC,CASSPPDGSSEQYF
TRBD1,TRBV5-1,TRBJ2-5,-,TGCGCCAGCAGCTTGATGGGACAGGGGGCTGGGACCCAGTACTTC,CASSLMGQGAGTQYF
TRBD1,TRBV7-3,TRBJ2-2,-,TGTGCCAGCAGCTACCTGGGACAGGGGAACACCGGGGAGCTGTTTTTT,CASSYLGQGNTGELFF
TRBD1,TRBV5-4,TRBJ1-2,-,TGTGCCAGCAGCTTGGAGGGACAGGCCTATGGCTACACCTTC,CASSLEGQAYGYTF
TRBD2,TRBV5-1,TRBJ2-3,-,TGCGCCAGCAGCTTGGCCACTAGCGGGACCACAGATACGCAGTATTTT,CASSLATSGTTDTQYF